This TCR beta chain was documented in a study of PD-1 blockade in mismatch repair-deficient tumors. Trimming removed 7 bases from V and 4 bases from J, with 14 bases in between. The CDR3 has 14 residues. In germline, CDR1 is MNHNY, CDR2 SVGAGI (reference sequence). Assay used: immunoSEQ multiplex PCR; TCRdb lists only in-frame clones, some missing. This repertoire shows more than 50,000 clones, about 87% found once; its top ten account for approximately 15%. The TCR-sequenced patients were a few responders to pembrolizumab. Sample: peripheral blood, taken 52 weeks after starting pembrolizumab. This sequence joins TRBV6-6 and TRBJ2-1; perhaps D is TRBD1 or TRBD2 (7 bases each). This receptor was obtained from an adult with mismatch repair-deficient cancer. Here the CDR3 reads CASKGAGVYNEQFF. CDR3 DNA: TGTGCCAGCAAGGGGGCGGGGGTTTACAATGAGCAGTTCTTC.